These T cell receptor beta chains were read from a single sample in a study of identical twins. TCRdb recomputed calls from the 5' RACE reads with MiXCR, one row per CDR3 protein. Seen here are approximately 700,000 distinct CDR3 sequences, roughly 20% observed once, and the top ten hold 10% to 15%. The sample was also reused in another study, on T cells expressing NK-cell markers.

The specimen sequenced was PBMCs. All receptors come from a woman aged 18-35 years in good health. CDR3s include the opening cysteine and the closing phenylalanine or tryptophan. A D gene is named only where the DNA matches it firmly. Only some rows state a clone size, as once, few, many or a class for expanded clones.

clone size: NA
CDR3 length: 14
J gene: TRBJ2-5
V gene: TRBV5-1
D gene: NA
CDR3 protein: CASNPGYPQETQYF
CDR3 DNA: TGCGCCAGCAACCCGGGCTACCCTCAAGAGACCCAGTACTTC

clone size: NA
CDR3 length: 12
J gene: TRBJ2-1
V gene: TRBV10-3
D gene: NA
CDR3 protein: CATARGLNEQFF
CDR3 DNA: TGTGCCACCGCTCGTGGCTTGAATGAGCAGTTCTTC

clone size: few
CDR3 length: 16
J gene: TRBJ2-7
V gene: TRBV6-5
D gene: TRBD2
CDR3 protein: CASSYDTGLASYEQYF
CDR3 DNA: TGTGCCAGCAGTTATGACACGGGACTAGCCTCCTACGAGCAGTACTTC

clone size: many
CDR3 length: 15
J gene: TRBJ2-7
V gene: TRBV5-1
D gene: NA
CDR3 protein: CASSLAATPSYEQYF
CDR3 DNA: TGCGCCAGCAGCTTGGCGGCGACGCCCTCCTACGAGCAGTACTTC

clone size: NA
CDR3 length: 15
J gene: TRBJ1-2
V gene: TRBV18
D gene: NA
CDR3 protein: CASSPQTAANYGYTF
CDR3 DNA: TGTGCCAGCTCACCACAGACCGCAGCTAACTATGGCTACACCTTC

clone size: NA
CDR3 length: 12
J gene: TRBJ1-2
V gene: TRBV29-1
D gene: NA
CDR3 protein: CSVEDGRDGYTF
CDR3 DNA: TGCAGCGTTGAAGACGGGCGGGATGGCTACACCTTC

clone size: NA
CDR3 length: 15
J gene: TRBJ1-2
V gene: TRBV6-5
D gene: NA
CDR3 protein: CASSYYTGTNYGYTF
CDR3 DNA: TGTGCCAGCAGTTACTATACAGGGACTAACTATGGCTACACCTTC

clone size: NA
CDR3 length: 16
J gene: TRBJ1-1
V gene: TRBV5-1
D gene: TRBD1
CDR3 protein: CASSLVSQGGDTEAFF
CDR3 DNA: TGCGCCAGCAGCTTGGTCTCGCAGGGGGGGGACACTGAAGCTTTCTTT

clone size: NA
CDR3 length: 15
J gene: TRBJ2-5
V gene: TRBV20-1
D gene: TRBD2
CDR3 protein: CSARDSGGAGETQYF
CDR3 DNA: TGCAGTGCTAGAGATAGCGGGGGGGCCGGAGAGACCCAGTACTTC

clone size: NA
CDR3 length: 14
J gene: TRBJ2-7
V gene: TRBV25-1
D gene: TRBD1
CDR3 protein: CASTRTGARYEQYF
CDR3 DNA: TGTGCCAGCACCAGGACAGGGGCTAGGTACGAGCAGTACTTC

clone size: NA
CDR3 length: 13
J gene: TRBJ2-7
V gene: TRBV5-5
D gene: NA
CDR3 protein: CASSNLASYEQYF
CDR3 DNA: TGTGCCAGCAGCAATCTAGCGTCCTACGAGCAGTACTTC

clone size: NA
CDR3 length: 16
J gene: TRBJ2-7
V gene: TRBV28
D gene: TRBD2
CDR3 protein: CASSSPIGLAGSEQYF
CDR3 DNA: TGTGCCAGCAGTTCACCGATCGGCCTAGCGGGAAGCGAGCAGTACTTC

clone size: few
CDR3 length: 16
J gene: TRBJ1-1
V gene: TRBV18
D gene: TRBD1
CDR3 protein: CASSPRTGGENTEAFF
CDR3 DNA: TGTGCCAGCTCACCACGGACAGGGGGTGAGAACACTGAAGCTTTCTTT

clone size: few
CDR3 length: 12
J gene: TRBJ1-1
V gene: TRBV7-2
D gene: NA
CDR3 protein: CASSFGSLEAFF
CDR3 DNA: TGTGCCAGCAGCTTTGGCAGCCTCGAGGCTTTCTTT

clone size: NA
CDR3 length: 15
J gene: TRBJ2-2
V gene: TRBV5-1
D gene: NA
CDR3 protein: CASIIGTENTGELFF
CDR3 DNA: TGCGCCAGCATTATTGGGACCGAGAACACCGGGGAGCTGTTTTTT

clone size: few
CDR3 length: 14
J gene: TRBJ2-3
V gene: TRBV14
D gene: NA
CDR3 protein: CASSRGTYTDTQYF
CDR3 DNA: TGTGCCAGCAGCCGAGGGACTTACACAGATACGCAGTATTTT

clone size: many
CDR3 length: 13
J gene: TRBJ1-5
V gene: TRBV29-1
D gene: NA
CDR3 protein: CSAGGDGDQPQHF
CDR3 DNA: TGCAGCGCCGGGGGGGACGGAGATCAGCCCCAGCATTTT

clone size: NA
CDR3 length: 15
J gene: TRBJ2-1
V gene: TRBV20-1
D gene: TRBD2
CDR3 protein: CSSLAGASGNNEQFF
CDR3 DNA: TGCAGTTCGCTCGCCGGGGCTAGCGGGAACAATGAGCAGTTCTTC

clone size: few
CDR3 length: 13
J gene: TRBJ2-7
V gene: TRBV10-1
D gene: TRBD1
CDR3 protein: CASPGTVSYEQYF
CDR3 DNA: TGCGCCAGCCCCGGGACAGTCTCCTACGAGCAGTACTTC

clone size: few
CDR3 length: 14
J gene: TRBJ2-1
V gene: TRBV12-3/TRBV12-4
D gene: NA
CDR3 protein: CASSLAQRTNEQFF
CDR3 DNA: TGTGCCAGCAGTTTAGCGCAAAGGACGAATGAGCAGTTCTTC

clone size: NA
CDR3 length: 17
J gene: TRBJ2-3
V gene: TRBV20-1
D gene: NA
CDR3 protein: CSASSTGQRGSTDTQYF
CDR3 DNA: TGCAGTGCTAGTAGTACGGGACAGCGGGGGTCAACAGATACGCAGTATTTT

clone size: NA
CDR3 length: 15
J gene: TRBJ2-7
V gene: TRBV5-1
D gene: NA
CDR3 protein: CASSPLGLPGGEQYF
CDR3 DNA: TGCGCCAGCAGCCCCCTGGGACTCCCCGGTGGCGAGCAGTACTTC

clone size: NA
CDR3 length: 15
J gene: TRBJ2-5
V gene: TRBV3-1
D gene: TRBD2
CDR3 protein: CASSKSGAGGANQYF
CDR3 DNA: TGTGCCAGCAGCAAAAGCGGAGCGGGGGGGGCGAACCAGTACTTC

clone size: NA
CDR3 length: 14
J gene: TRBJ2-5
V gene: TRBV11-2
D gene: NA
CDR3 protein: CASSRVLPQETQYF
CDR3 DNA: TGTGCCAGCAGCCGCGTGTTGCCTCAAGAGACCCAGTACTTC

clone size: few
CDR3 length: 14
J gene: TRBJ2-1
V gene: TRBV20-1
D gene: NA
CDR3 protein: CSARDRVHYNEQFF
CDR3 DNA: TGCAGTGCTAGAGACAGGGTCCACTACAATGAGCAGTTCTTC

clone size: many
CDR3 length: 12
J gene: TRBJ2-1
V gene: TRBV11-2
D gene: NA
CDR3 protein: CASSPAGIEQFF
CDR3 DNA: TGTGCCAGCAGCCCTGCCGGGATTGAGCAGTTCTTC

clone size: few
CDR3 length: 14
J gene: TRBJ1-5
V gene: TRBV6-1
D gene: NA
CDR3 protein: CASSREGNEQPQHF
CDR3 DNA: TGTGCCAGCAGCCGAGAGGGGAATGAGCAGCCCCAGCATTTT

clone size: few
CDR3 length: 17
J gene: TRBJ2-1
V gene: TRBV6-5
D gene: TRBD2
CDR3 protein: CASSYARSASGVHEQFF
CDR3 DNA: TGTGCCAGCAGTTACGCTAGGTCGGCTAGCGGGGTACATGAGCAGTTCTTC

clone size: few
CDR3 length: 17
J gene: TRBJ2-1
V gene: TRBV5-1
D gene: TRBD1
CDR3 protein: CASTLGLGQGNYNEQFF
CDR3 DNA: TGCGCCAGCACGCTTGGTTTGGGACAGGGGAATTACAATGAGCAGTTCTTC

clone size: NA
CDR3 length: 13
J gene: TRBJ1-4
V gene: TRBV2
D gene: NA
CDR3 protein: CASSGTGNERLFF
CDR3 DNA: TGTGCCAGCAGTGGGACGGGTAATGAAAGACTGTTTTTT

clone size: NA
CDR3 length: 13
J gene: TRBJ2-1
V gene: TRBV11-2
D gene: NA
CDR3 protein: CASSLQVSLEQFF
CDR3 DNA: TGTGCCAGCAGTCTACAGGTTTCACTTGAGCAGTTCTTC

clone size: few
CDR3 length: 13
J gene: TRBJ2-1
V gene: TRBV7-3
D gene: NA
CDR3 protein: CASSSSSDGEQFF
CDR3 DNA: TGTGCCAGCAGCTCCTCTAGCGATGGTGAGCAGTTCTTC

clone size: NA
CDR3 length: 17
J gene: TRBJ1-5
V gene: TRBV6-1
D gene: NA
CDR3 protein: CASRPKGEGLRNQPQHF
CDR3 DNA: TGTGCCAGCAGACCGAAAGGAGAAGGACTTAGGAATCAGCCCCAGCATTTT

clone size: few
CDR3 length: 14
J gene: TRBJ1-1
V gene: TRBV12-3/TRBV12-4
D gene: NA
CDR3 protein: CASSFTGNRTEAFF
CDR3 DNA: TGTGCCAGCAGTTTTACAGGAAACCGGACTGAAGCTTTCTTT

clone size: few
CDR3 length: 14
J gene: TRBJ1-1
V gene: TRBV20-1
D gene: NA
CDR3 protein: CSAYLDSMNTEAFF
CDR3 DNA: TGCAGTGCGTACCTTGACAGCATGAACACTGAAGCTTTCTTT

clone size: NA
CDR3 length: 14
J gene: TRBJ2-7
V gene: TRBV7-9
D gene: TRBD2
CDR3 protein: CASSRLAGDNEQYF
CDR3 DNA: TGTGCCAGCAGCAGACTAGCGGGAGACAACGAGCAGTACTTC

clone size: few
CDR3 length: 16
J gene: TRBJ2-2
V gene: TRBV6-1
D gene: TRBD1
CDR3 protein: CASTSPTGTKDRELFF
CDR3 DNA: TGTGCCAGCACATCACCGACAGGGACAAAGGACCGGGAGCTGTTTTTT